These 13 T cell receptor beta chains were sequenced from one sample in a study of control samples from healthy donors and cancer patients. Sequencing was performed with immunoSEQ multiplex PCR; in TCRdb, only in-frame clones are kept and a portion is missing. This sample has approximately 160,000 clones, with 92% found just once. Sequences were obtained from blood. These TCRs come from a woman in her 30s in good health.

The rearrangement joins TRBV9 to TRBJ1-3, with 9 bases lining up with TRBD1. This CDR3 contains 18 residues. With V trimmed by 1 base and J by 5 bases, 13 bases remained unmatched. The germline CDR1 and CDR2 sequences are SGDLS and YYNGEE. The CDR3 sequence is CASSVTPGQGFIRNTIYF. As DNA, the CDR3 is TGTGCCAGCAGCGTAACTCCGGGACAGGGCTTCATTAGAAACACCATATATTTT.

The V gene is TRBV9, the J gene TRBJ1-6; D is unresolved. CDR1 is SGDLS, CDR2 YYNGEE, per germline. The V end was cut by 5 bases, the J end by 4 bases, with 7 bases between. The CDR3 is made up of 13 amino acids. The CDR3 sequence: CASSRVYNSPLHF. The CDR3 nucleotides read TGTGCCAGCAGTCGTGTGTATAATTCACCCCTCCACTTT.

J is TRBJ1-1 and V is TRBV5-6; no clear D. This CDR3 has 13 amino acids. Germline CDR1 is SGHDT and CDR2 is YYEEEE. V lost 3 bases and J lost 4, with 10 bases in between. The CDR3 DNA sequence: TGTGCCAGCAGCTATGATCCCTCCACTGAAGCTTTCTTT. Its translation is CASSYDPSTEAFF. Drawing the rest from reference TRBV5-6 and TRBJ1-1, the complete variable domain is DAGVTQSPTHLIKTRGQQVTLRCSPKSGHDTVSWYQQALGQGPQFIFQYYEEEERQRGNFPDRFSGHQFPNYSSELNVNALLLGDSALYLCASSYDPSTEAFFGQGTRLTVV.

Only one count was recorded for this clone. The V gene is TRBV7-9, the J gene TRBJ2-1; 7 bases align to TRBD2. Germline loops: CDR1 SEHNR, CDR2 FQNEAQ (reference sequence). The J segment lost 9 bases and the V segment lost 5 bases, leaving 7 bases of the junction unmatched. This CDR3 contains 13 residues. CDR3 sequence: CASSPTSSPEQFF. In DNA, the CDR3 is TGTGCCAGCAGCCCGACTAGCAGTCCTGAGCAGTTCTTC. The full variable domain, with the rest looked up from reference TRBV7-9 and TRBJ2-1, is DTGVSQNPRHKITKRGQNVTFRCDPISEHNRLYWYRQTLGQGPEFLTYFQNEAQLEKSRLLSDRFSAERPKGSFSTLEIQRTEQGDSAMYLCASSPTSSPEQFFGPGTRLTVL.

The chain combines TRBV5-1 with TRBJ2-2; TRBD2 is a possible D gene (5 bases). V shed 0 bases and J shed 7 bases, with 7 bases lying between them. The CDR3 contains 13 residues. The germline gives CDR1 SGHRS, CDR2 YFSETQ. CDR3: CASSLVGSGELFF. As DNA, the CDR3 is TGCGCCAGCAGCTTGGTTGGGAGCGGGGAGCTGTTTTTT.

Written as DNA, the CDR3 is TGTGCCAGTAGTATATCCGGAGGGGGCTTCAATGAGCAGTTCTTC. It codes for CASSISGGGFNEQFF. This chain uses TRBV19 with TRBJ2-1; D might be TRBD1 (7 bases). The CDR3 has 15 residues. With 2 bases removed from V and 6 bases from J, the gap between germline ends came to 14 bases. From germline, CDR1 is LNHDA and CDR2 SQIVND (reference sequence).

The V call is TRBV28, the J call TRBJ1-5, with 7 bases aligning to TRBD1. Germline values: CDR1 MDHEN, CDR2 SYDVKM. The CDR3 sequence is 16 residues long. Losses at the gene ends were 5 bases for V and 4 bases for J; bases not matched to a gene: 11. The CDR3: CASSLANRGWNQPQHF. The CDR3 DNA follows: TGTGCCAGCAGTCTCGCTAACAGGGGTTGGAATCAGCCCCAGCATTTT.

This rearrangement joins TRBV7-2 to TRBJ1-2; 7 positions match TRBD1. The CDR3 loop spans 17 amino acids. In germline, CDR1 is SGHTA, CDR2 FQGNSA. With V trimmed by 1 base and J by 2 bases, 10 bases remained unmatched. CDR3: CASSLDRSAGGNYGYTF. The CDR3 DNA sequence: TGTGCCAGCAGCTTAGACCGGTCGGCAGGGGGAAACTATGGCTACACCTTC.

The genes are TRBV4-2 and TRBJ2-7; 7 positions match TRBD2. After removal of 1 base from V and 0 bases from J, the junction contained 3 bases not matched to a gene. Germline CDR1 reads LGHNA; CDR2 reads YNFKEQ. CDR3 length equals 15 residues. The CDR3: CASSQVLADSYEQYF. The CDR3 DNA reads TGTGCCAGCAGCCAAGTCCTAGCGGACTCCTACGAGCAGTACTTC.

The CDR3, as DNA: TGTGCCATCCGGGACTACTACAATGAGCAGTTCTTC. Protein product: CAIRDYYNEQFF. This rearrangement joins TRBV10-3 to TRBJ2-1; 7 nucleotides line up with TRBD2. Germline CDR1 and CDR2: ENHRY and SYGVKD. The CDR3 totals 12 residues. The trim removed 8 bases at V and 3 bases at J, leaving 1 base unmatched.

The chain is built from TRBV7-2 and TRBJ1-5; D gene ambiguous. Trimming took off 1 base at V and 3 bases at J, with 10 bases between the two ends. The CDR3 length is 15 residues. CDR1 is SGHTA, CDR2 FQGNSA, per germline. The CDR3, as DNA: TGTGCCAGCAGCTTAGGACCCGGACCCAATCAGCCCCAGCATTTT. It is translated as CASSLGPGPNQPQHF. Combining the CDR3 with reference TRBV7-2 and TRBJ1-5 gives the whole variable domain GAGVSQSPSNKVTEKGKDVELRCDPISGHTALYWYRQSLGQGLEFLIYFQGNSAPDKSGLPSDRFSAERTGGSVSTLTIQRTQQEDSAVYLCASSLGPGPNQPQHFGDGTRLSIL.

The chain couples TRBV9 to TRBJ2-1, with D perhaps TRBD1 (6 bases). Trimming removed 3 bases at V and 6 bases at J, with 13 bases between. This CDR3 region has 14 residues. The germline V gene encodes CDR1 SGDLS and CDR2 YYNGEE. The CDR3 nucleotides read TGTGCCAGCAGCGACTTGGCAGGGGTCAATGAGCAGTTCTTC. Translating gives CASSDLAGVNEQFF.

The chain has TRBV20-1 and TRBJ2-4; unclear D gene. The length of the CDR3 is 15 residues. With 3 bases removed from V and 0 bases from J, the gap between germline ends came to 12 bases. Germline lookup yields CDR1 DFQATT and CDR2 SNEGSKA (reference sequence). In DNA form, the CDR3 reads TGCAGTGCTAGTGGTGGGATGATAGCCAAAAACATTCAGTACTTC. Protein sequence: CSASGGMIAKNIQYF.